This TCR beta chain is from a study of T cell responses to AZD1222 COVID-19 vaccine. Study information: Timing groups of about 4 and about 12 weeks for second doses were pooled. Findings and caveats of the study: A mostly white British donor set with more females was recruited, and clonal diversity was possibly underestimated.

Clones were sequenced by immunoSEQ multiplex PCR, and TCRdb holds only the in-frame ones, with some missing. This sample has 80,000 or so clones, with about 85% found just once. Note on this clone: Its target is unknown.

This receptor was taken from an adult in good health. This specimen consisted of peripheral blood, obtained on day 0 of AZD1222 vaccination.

In DNA, the CDR3 is TGTGCCAGCAGTCGGGGTGCCGGGGAGCTGTTTTTT. This codes for CASSRGAGELFF. The V and J genes are TRBV12-3 or TRBV12-4 and TRBJ2-2; maybe TRBD2 (5 bases). The CDR3 is made up of 12 amino acids. V was trimmed by 5 bases and J by 6 bases, leaving 7 bases between them.